A single sample gave rise to the 16 T cell receptor beta chains below, sequenced in a study of cytotoxic CD8 clonotypes in ibrutinib-treated CLL. The repertoire was sequenced with immunoSEQ multiplex PCR; TCRdb's copy has only in-frame clones and lacks some. This repertoire shows 250,000 to 350,000 clones, 60% to 80% found once; its top ten account for about 5.3%. This sample comprised PBMCs, obtained at disease progression, from a patient treated with ibrutinib. The receptors were sampled from a human donor with chronic lymphocytic leukemia.

The chain is built from TRBV6-6 and TRBJ1-1; D is ambiguous. CDR3 size: 11 residues. Germline lookup yields CDR1 MNHNY and CDR2 SVGAGI (reference sequence). Trimming shortened V by 4 bases and J by 9 bases, and 9 bases separated the two germline ends. The DNA for the CDR3 is TGTGCCAGCAGTTCAGAGCTAAAAGCTTTCTTT. Protein sequence: CASSSELKAFF.

This chain joins TRBV7-6 and TRBJ1-1; D is unresolved. V was pared by 2 bases and J by 5 bases, with 12 bases between. This CDR3 comprises 14 residues. CDR1 is SGHVS, CDR2 FNYEAQ, per germline. In nucleotides, the CDR3 is TGTGCCAGCAGCTTAATAGAAGTCGGAACTGAAGCTTTCTTT. Translated, it gives CASSLIEVGTEAFF.

The chain has TRBV6-6 and TRBJ2-1, with no clear D. This CDR3 comprises 15 residues. CDR1 and CDR2 (germline): MNHNY, SVGAGI (reference sequence). Trimming removed 2 bases from V and 14 bases from J, with 22 bases in between. The CDR3 bases are TGTGCCAGCAGTTACATGGGCCTAGATCAACCCCTGGAGTTCTTC. Amino acid sequence: CASSYMGLDQPLEFF.

The chain uses TRBV4-1 and TRBJ2-3; TRBD2 might be the D (5 bases). The CDR3 runs to 16 residues. CDR1 MGHRA and CDR2 YSYEKL come from the germline V gene. The ends were cut back, 0 bases at V and 1 base at J, with 11 bases in the middle. DNA of the CDR3: TGCGCCAGCAGCCAAGAATGGCGGGTCGGCACAGATACGCAGTATTTT. Protein product: CASSQEWRVGTDTQYF.

There are many counts of this clone. Other DNA variants within this sample encode the same CDR3. This chain links TRBV7-9 with TRBJ1-2; 10 bases align to TRBD1. CDR1 is SEHNR, CDR2 FQNEAQ, per germline (reference sequence). The length of the CDR3 is 16 residues. The trim removed 0 bases at V and 4 bases at J, leaving 5 bases unmatched. Written as DNA, the CDR3 is TGTGCCAGCAGCTTAGCCTCGGGACAGGGGAGCTATGGCTACACCTTC. This encodes CASSLASGQGSYGYTF.

The genes are TRBV7-2 and TRBJ1-2, with 7 bases aligning to TRBD1. Germline loops: CDR1 SGHTA, CDR2 FQGNSA. The ends lost 0 bases at V and 2 bases at J; junction bases unmatched: 9. This CDR3 is built from 17 residues. The CDR3 DNA reads TGTGCCAGCAGCTTAGCCCCCCCAGGGGGGGGGAACTATGGCTACACCTTC. Its translation: CASSLAPPGGGNYGYTF.

The V gene is TRBV11-1, the J gene TRBJ2-7; 8 bases map to TRBD1. With V trimmed by 4 bases and J by 4 bases, 3 bases remained unmatched. The CDR3 spans 13 residues. The germline CDR1 and CDR2 sequences are SGHAT and FQDESV (reference sequence). The CDR3 is CASSYRGLYEQYF. The CDR3 DNA reads as TGTGCCAGCAGCTACAGGGGGTTGTACGAGCAGTACTTC. Variable domain in full (rest from reference TRBV11-1 and TRBJ2-7): EAEVAQSPRYKITEKSQAVAFWCDPISGHATLYWYRQILGQGPELLVQFQDESVVDDSQLPKDRFSAERLKGVDSTLKIQPAELGDSAMYLCASSYRGLYEQYFGPGTRLTVT.

The chain employs TRBV5-1 and TRBJ1-1; 7 nucleotides agree with TRBD1. The CDR3 sequence is 16 residues long. CDR1 is SGHRS and CDR2 is YFSETQ in the germline V gene. After removal of 4 bases from V and 0 bases from J, the junction contained 9 bases not matched to a gene. As DNA, the CDR3 is TGCGCCAGCAGCCGGCGGACAGGTGGAGTGAACACTGAAGCTTTCTTT. Protein: CASSRRTGGVNTEAFF.

The chain is built from TRBV2 and TRBJ1-5, with D tentatively TRBD1 (6 bases). V dropped 11 bases and J dropped 3 bases, with 17 bases sitting between them. This CDR3 comprises 14 residues. Germline V gives CDR1 SNHLY, CDR2 FYNNEI. As DNA, the CDR3 is TGTGCCTCTGCACGCGGGGGGCTCAATCAGCCCCAGCATTTT. It translates to CASARGGLNQPQHF.

The chain links TRBV11-3 to TRBJ2-3; perhaps TRBD2 as D (6 bases). Germline lookup yields CDR1 SGHNT and CDR2 YENEEA. The CDR3 runs to 15 residues. Trimming took 6 bases from V and 0 from J, leaving 13 bases between them. The CDR3 sequence: CASSWGLTSTDTQYF. CDR3 coding DNA: TGTGCCAGCAGTTGGGGACTGACTAGCACAGATACGCAGTATTTT.

With regard to this clone: The likely explanation is a read error, given a far larger clone one base away. The chain has TRBV28 and TRBJ1-1; no clear D gene. This CDR3 is 13 amino acids long. V gave up 2 bases and J gave up 3 bases, with 7 bases separating them. Looked up from germline, CDR1 is MDHEN and CDR2 is SYDVKM. The DNA for the CDR3 is TGTGCCAGCAGTTTACTCCAGTACACTGAAGCTTTCTTT. It translates to CASSLLQYTEAFF.

V gene TRBV28 combines with J gene TRBJ1-2; D is possibly TRBD1 (6 bases). The V and J ends lost 8 bases and 1 base respectively, with 17 bases between them. This CDR3 contains 15 residues. Germline loops: CDR1 MDHEN, CDR2 SYDVKM. The CDR3 protein is CASRDGVRGNYGYTF. DNA for the CDR3: TGTGCCAGCCGTGATGGAGTCAGGGGTAACTATGGCTACACCTTC.

CDR3 protein: CASYPYGYTF. The CDR3 DNA reads as TGTGCCAGCTACCCGTATGGCTACACCTTC. This chain links TRBV9 with TRBJ1-2; no clear D. The CDR3 is 10 residues long. V dropped 7 bases and J dropped 5 bases, with 6 bases sitting between them. The germline V gene has CDR1 SGDLS and CDR2 YYNGEE.

The V call is TRBV29-1, the J call TRBJ1-4; D uncertain. Germline V CDR1 and CDR2: SQVTM, ANQGSEA. This CDR3 has 12 amino acids. V was pared by 2 bases and J by 10 bases, with 11 bases between. CDR3 protein: CSVEKERGKLFF. DNA for the CDR3: TGCAGCGTTGAAAAGGAACGGGGAAAACTGTTTTTT.

This chain connects TRBV10-3 to TRBJ2-1, with TRBD2 matching 11 bases. The CDR3 contains 18 residues. J lost 5 bases, V lost 3 bases, and 12 bases had no gene match. CDR1 ENHRY and CDR2 SYGVKD come from the germline V gene. The CDR3 sequence is CAISDPTSGKGPHNEQFF. The CDR3 DNA reads as TGTGCCATCAGTGACCCGACTAGCGGGAAAGGTCCACACAATGAGCAGTTCTTC.

Written as DNA, the CDR3 is TGTGCCAGCAGCCATGGGGGGAGGTATGGCTACACCTTC. Its protein is CASSHGGRYGYTF. The V and J genes are TRBV7-8 and TRBJ1-2; TRBD1 is a possible D gene (5 bases). The V gene's germline CDR1 is SGHVS and CDR2 FQNEAQ. This CDR3 region has 13 residues. V lost 5 bases to trimming and J lost 5 bases, with 12 bases between them.